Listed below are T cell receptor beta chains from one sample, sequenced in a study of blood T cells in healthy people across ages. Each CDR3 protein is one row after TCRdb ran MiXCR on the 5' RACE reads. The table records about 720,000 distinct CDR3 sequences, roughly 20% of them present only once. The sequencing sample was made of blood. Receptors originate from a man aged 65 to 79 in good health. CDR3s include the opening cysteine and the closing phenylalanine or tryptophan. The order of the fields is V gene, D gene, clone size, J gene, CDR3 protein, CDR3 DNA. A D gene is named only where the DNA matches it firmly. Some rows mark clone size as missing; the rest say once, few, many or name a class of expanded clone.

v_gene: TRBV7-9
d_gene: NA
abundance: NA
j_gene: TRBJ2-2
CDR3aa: CAREANTGELFF
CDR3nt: TGTGCCAGGGAAGCGAACACCGGGGAGCTGTTTTTT

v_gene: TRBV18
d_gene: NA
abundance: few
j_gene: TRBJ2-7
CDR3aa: CASSPRVSGTYEQYF
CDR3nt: TGTGCCAGCTCACCACGTGTCTCAGGAACCTACGAGCAGTACTTC

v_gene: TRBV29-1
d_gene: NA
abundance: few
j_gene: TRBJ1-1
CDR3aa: CSVEIGGNTEAFF
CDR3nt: TGCAGCGTTGAAATCGGGGGGAACACTGAAGCTTTCTTT

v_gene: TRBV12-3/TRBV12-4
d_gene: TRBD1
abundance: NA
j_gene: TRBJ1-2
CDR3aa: CASRDDRGSSNSYTF
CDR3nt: TGTGCCAGCAGGGACGACAGGGGAAGCTCTAATAGCTACACCTTC

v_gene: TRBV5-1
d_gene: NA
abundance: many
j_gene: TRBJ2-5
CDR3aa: CASSLDETQYF
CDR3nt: TGCGCCAGCAGCTTGGATGAGACCCAGTACTTC

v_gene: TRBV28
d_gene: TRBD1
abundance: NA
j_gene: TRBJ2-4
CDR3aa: CASSLTGAKNIQYF
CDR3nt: TGTGCCAGCAGTTTGACAGGGGCCAAAAACATTCAGTACTTC

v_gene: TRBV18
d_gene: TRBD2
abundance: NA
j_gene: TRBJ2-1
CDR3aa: CASSPSASGNEQFF
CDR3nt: TGTGCCAGCTCACCATCGGCTAGCGGCAATGAGCAGTTCTTC

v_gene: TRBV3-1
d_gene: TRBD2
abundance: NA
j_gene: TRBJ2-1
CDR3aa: CASSGRLAGEKTRYF
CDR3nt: TGTGCCAGCAGCGGAAGACTAGCGGGAGAAAAGACCCGGTACTTC

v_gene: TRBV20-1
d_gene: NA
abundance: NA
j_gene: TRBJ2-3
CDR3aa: CSARDIVAVSTDTQYF
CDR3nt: TGCAGTGCTAGAGATATAGTAGCGGTCTCCACAGATACGCAGTATTTT

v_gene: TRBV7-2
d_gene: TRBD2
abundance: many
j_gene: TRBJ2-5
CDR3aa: CASSFAPSGEETQYF
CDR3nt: TGTGCCAGCAGCTTCGCGCCTAGCGGGGAGGAGACCCAGTACTTC